What follows are 7 T cell receptor beta chains derived from one specimen sequenced in a study of blood T cell repertoires in COVID-19. Some clones are missing from TCRdb's copy, which holds only in-frame ones; the method was immunoSEQ multiplex PCR. Here the sample spans about 220,000 clones, 75% to 85% being singletons. Sequencing used peripheral blood. The receptor set was obtained from an elderly woman with COVID-19, enrolled during active disease.

This clone occurred a few times. The V call is TRBV11-1, the J call TRBJ2-7; possible D gene TRBD2, 6 bases. The V gene lost 5 bases and the J gene lost 9 bases, with 20 bases spanning the gap. This CDR3 region has 14 residues. The germline V gene has CDR1 SGHAT and CDR2 FQDESV (reference sequence). CDR3 DNA sequence: TGTGCCAGCAGCATCCCGGGACTGCCGCCTCGGCAGTACTTC. Its protein is CASSIPGLPPRQYF.

This chain uses TRBV5-6 with TRBJ1-3; D is unresolved. CDR1 SGHDT and CDR2 YYEEEE come from the germline V gene. With 2 bases removed from V and 2 bases from J, the gap between germline ends came to 11 bases. This CDR3 has 15 amino acids. The CDR3 region has the DNA TGTGCCAGCAGCTTACGAGATCCGGCTGGAAACACCATATATTTT. Amino acid sequence: CASSLRDPAGNTIYF.

The CDR3, as DNA: TGCGCCAGCAGCTTGGACAGGAATGAAAAACTGTTTTTT. It yields the protein CASSLDRNEKLFF. The chain links TRBV5-1 to TRBJ1-4, with TRBD1 as a possible D gene (5 bases). The CDR3 is 13 residues long. CDR1 and CDR2 (germline): SGHRS, YFSETQ. Trimming stripped 0 bases from V and 5 bases from J, with 5 bases between.

The chain combines TRBV12-5 with TRBJ1-5, with D tentatively TRBD1 (6 bases). The germline V gene has CDR1 LGHNT and CDR2 FRNRAP. Trimming removed 6 bases from V and 0 bases from J, with 15 bases in between. The CDR3 runs to 16 residues. CDR3 sequence: CASGPTGTYSNQPQHF. CDR3 DNA sequence: TGTGCTAGTGGCCCCACAGGGACCTATAGCAATCAGCCCCAGCATTTT.

The V and J genes are TRBV7-3 and TRBJ2-7; TRBD1 agrees at 10 bases. With 5 bases clipped from V and 7 bases from J, the junction kept 5 bases outside the gene matches. Germline V gene lookup returns CDR1 SGHTA and CDR2 FQGTGA. The CDR3 spans 13 residues. DNA for the CDR3: TGTGCCAGCAGCGTAGACAGGGGGCGTGAGCAGTACTTC. Translated, it gives CASSVDRGREQYF.

This chain uses TRBV2 with TRBJ1-2, with a tentative D call TRBD1 (5 bases). With 3 bases removed from V and 4 bases from J, the gap between germline ends came to 9 bases. Germline-derived CDR1 and CDR2 are SNHLY and FYNNEI. The CDR3 has 13 residues. CDR3 residues: CASSEQGGYGYTF. CDR3 bases: TGTGCCAGCAGTGAGCAGGGAGGCTATGGCTACACCTTC.

The genes are TRBV6-6 and TRBJ2-7; a weak D match, TRBD1 (5 bases). Germline CDR1 MNHNY, CDR2 SVGAGI (reference sequence). The CDR3 covers 13 residues. Deletions cut 8 bases from V and 2 bases from J, with 13 bases between. The CDR3 DNA reads as TGTGCCAGCGGGAAGGGGCCGACCTACGAGCAGTACTTC. It is translated as CASGKGPTYEQYF.